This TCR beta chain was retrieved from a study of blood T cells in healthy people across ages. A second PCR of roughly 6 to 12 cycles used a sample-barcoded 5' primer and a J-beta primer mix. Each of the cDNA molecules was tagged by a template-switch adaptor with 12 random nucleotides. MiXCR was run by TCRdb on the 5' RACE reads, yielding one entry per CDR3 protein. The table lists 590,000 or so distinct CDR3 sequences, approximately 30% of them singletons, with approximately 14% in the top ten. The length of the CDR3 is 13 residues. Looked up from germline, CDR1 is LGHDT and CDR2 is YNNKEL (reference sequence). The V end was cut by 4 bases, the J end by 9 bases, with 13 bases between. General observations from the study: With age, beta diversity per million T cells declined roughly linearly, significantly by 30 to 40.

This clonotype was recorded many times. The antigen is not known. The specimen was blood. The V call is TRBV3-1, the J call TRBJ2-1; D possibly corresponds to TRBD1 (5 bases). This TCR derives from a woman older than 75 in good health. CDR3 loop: CASSPGRVGEQFF. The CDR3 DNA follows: TGTGCCAGCAGCCCCGGCAGGGTGGGTGAGCAGTTCTTC.